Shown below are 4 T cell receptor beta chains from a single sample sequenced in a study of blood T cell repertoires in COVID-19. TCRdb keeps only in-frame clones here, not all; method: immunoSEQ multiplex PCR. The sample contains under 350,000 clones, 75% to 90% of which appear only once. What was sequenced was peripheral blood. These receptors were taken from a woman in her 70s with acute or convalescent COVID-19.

CDR3 in DNA: TGTGCCAGCAGCCCAACAGGGGGCGATGGCTACACCTTC. Its protein product is CASSPTGGDGYTF. The chain is built from TRBV25-1 and TRBJ1-2; TRBD1 aligns across 9 bases. The CDR3 extends over 13 amino acids. V shed 6 bases and J 6 bases; nucleotides not matched to a gene: 5. Germline values: CDR1 MGHDK, CDR2 SYGVNS.

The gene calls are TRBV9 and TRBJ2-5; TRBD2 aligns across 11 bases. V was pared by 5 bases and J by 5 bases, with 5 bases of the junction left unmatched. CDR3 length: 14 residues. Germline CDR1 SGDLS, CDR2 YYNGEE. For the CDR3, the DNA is TGTGCCAGCAGTAGCGGGGGGGCAGGGGAGACCCAGTACTTC. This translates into CASSSGGAGETQYF. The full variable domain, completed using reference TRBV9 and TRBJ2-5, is DSGVTQTPKHLITATGQRVTLRCSPRSGDLSVYWYQQSLDQGLQFLIQYYNGEERAKGNILERFSAQQFPDLHSELNLSSLELGDSALYFCASSSGGAGETQYFGPGTRLLVL.

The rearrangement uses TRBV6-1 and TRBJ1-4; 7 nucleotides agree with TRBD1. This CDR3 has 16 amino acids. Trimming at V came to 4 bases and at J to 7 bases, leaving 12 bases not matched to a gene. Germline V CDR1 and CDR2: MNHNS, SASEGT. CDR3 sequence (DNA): TGTGCCAGCAGTGGAAGGCCCGGGACAGTGGGTGAAAAACTGTTTTTT. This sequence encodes CASSGRPGTVGEKLFF.

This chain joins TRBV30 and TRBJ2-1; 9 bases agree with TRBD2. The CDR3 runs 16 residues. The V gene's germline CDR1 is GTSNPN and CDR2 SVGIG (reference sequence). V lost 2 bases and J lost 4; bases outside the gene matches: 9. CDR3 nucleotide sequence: TGTGCCTGGAGTCCAATTAGCGGGGGAACTTACAATGAGCAGTTCTTC. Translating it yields CAWSPISGGTYNEQFF. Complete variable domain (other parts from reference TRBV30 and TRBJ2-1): SQTIHQWPATLVQPVGSPLSLECTVEGTSNPNLYWYRQAAGRGLQLLFYSVGIGQISSEVPQNLSASRPQDRQFILSSKKLLLSDSGFYLCAWSPISGGTYNEQFFGPGTRLTVL.